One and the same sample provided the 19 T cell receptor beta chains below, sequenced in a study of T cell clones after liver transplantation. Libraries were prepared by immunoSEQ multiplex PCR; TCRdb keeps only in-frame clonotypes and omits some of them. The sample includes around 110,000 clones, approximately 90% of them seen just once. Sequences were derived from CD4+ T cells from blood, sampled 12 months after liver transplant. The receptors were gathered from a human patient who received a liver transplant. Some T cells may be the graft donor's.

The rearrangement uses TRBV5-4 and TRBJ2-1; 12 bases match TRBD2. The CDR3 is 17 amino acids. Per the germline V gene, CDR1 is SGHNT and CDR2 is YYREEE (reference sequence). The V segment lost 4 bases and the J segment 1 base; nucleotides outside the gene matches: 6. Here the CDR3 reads CASSERLAGVSYNEQFF. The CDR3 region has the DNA TGTGCCAGCAGCGAGAGACTAGCGGGAGTATCCTACAATGAGCAGTTCTTC.

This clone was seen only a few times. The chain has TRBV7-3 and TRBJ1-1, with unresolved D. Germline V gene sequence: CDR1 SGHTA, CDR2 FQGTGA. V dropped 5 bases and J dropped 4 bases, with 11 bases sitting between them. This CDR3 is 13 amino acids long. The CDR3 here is CASSLTAATEAFF. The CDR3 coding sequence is TGTGCCAGCAGCCTTACGGCAGCCACTGAAGCTTTCTTT.

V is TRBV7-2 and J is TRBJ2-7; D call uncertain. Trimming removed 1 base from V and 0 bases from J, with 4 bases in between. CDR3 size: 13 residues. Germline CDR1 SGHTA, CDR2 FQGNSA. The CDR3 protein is CASSLVSSYEQYF. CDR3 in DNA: TGTGCCAGCAGCTTAGTGTCCTCCTACGAGCAGTACTTC. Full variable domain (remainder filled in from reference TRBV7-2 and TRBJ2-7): GAGVSQSPSNKVTEKGKDVELRCDPISGHTALYWYRQSLGQGLEFLIYFQGNSAPDKSGLPSDRFSAERTGGSVSTLTIQRTQQEDSAVYLCASSLVSSYEQYFGPGTRLTVT.

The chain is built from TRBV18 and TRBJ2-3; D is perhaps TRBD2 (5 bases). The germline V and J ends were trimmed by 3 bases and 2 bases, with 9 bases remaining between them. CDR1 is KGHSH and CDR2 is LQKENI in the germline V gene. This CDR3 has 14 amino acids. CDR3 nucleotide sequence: TGTGCCAGCTCACCCGGACGGGACACAGATACGCAGTATTTT. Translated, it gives CASSPGRDTDTQYF.

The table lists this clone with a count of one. The CDR3, as DNA: TGTGCCAGCCGGGGGTCGGGAGTAGGCACAGATACGCAGTATTTT. Protein product: CASRGSGVGTDTQYF. The chain employs TRBV2 and TRBJ2-3, with D possibly TRBD2 on 6 matching bases. The V end lost 8 bases, the J end lost 1 base, and 16 bases lay between the germline ends. CDR3 length: 15 residues. Germline CDR1 is SNHLY and CDR2 is FYNNEI.

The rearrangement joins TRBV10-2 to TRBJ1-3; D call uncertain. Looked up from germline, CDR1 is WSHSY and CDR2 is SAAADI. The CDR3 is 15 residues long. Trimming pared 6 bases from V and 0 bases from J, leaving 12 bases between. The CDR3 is CASRTSGSSGNTIYF. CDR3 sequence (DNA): TGCGCCAGCAGAACGTCCGGAAGCTCTGGAAACACCATATATTTT.

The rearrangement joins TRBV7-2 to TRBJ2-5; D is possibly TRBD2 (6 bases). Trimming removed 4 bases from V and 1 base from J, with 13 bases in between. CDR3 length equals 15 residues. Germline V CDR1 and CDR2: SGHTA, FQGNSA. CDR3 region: CASSWSNSGQETQYF. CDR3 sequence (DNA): TGTGCCAGCAGCTGGTCGAATAGCGGCCAAGAGACCCAGTACTTC. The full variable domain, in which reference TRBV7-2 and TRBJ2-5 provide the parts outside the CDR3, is GAGVSQSPSNKVTEKGKDVELRCDPISGHTALYWYRQSLGQGLEFLIYFQGNSAPDKSGLPSDRFSAERTGGSVSTLTIQRTQQEDSAVYLCASSWSNSGQETQYFGPGTRLLVL.

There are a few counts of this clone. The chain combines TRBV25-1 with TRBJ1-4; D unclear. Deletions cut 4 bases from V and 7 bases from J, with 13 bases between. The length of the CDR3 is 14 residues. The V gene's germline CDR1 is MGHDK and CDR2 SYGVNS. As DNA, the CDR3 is TGTGCCAGCAGTGCCGGGAGTTGGGGTGAAAAACTGTTTTTT. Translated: CASSAGSWGEKLFF. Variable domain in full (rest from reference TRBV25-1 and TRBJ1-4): EADIYQTPRYLVIGTGKKITLECSQTMGHDKMYWYQQDPGMELHLIHYSYGVNSTEKGDLSSESTVSRIRTEHFPLTLESARPSHTSQYLCASSAGSWGEKLFFGSGTQLSVL.

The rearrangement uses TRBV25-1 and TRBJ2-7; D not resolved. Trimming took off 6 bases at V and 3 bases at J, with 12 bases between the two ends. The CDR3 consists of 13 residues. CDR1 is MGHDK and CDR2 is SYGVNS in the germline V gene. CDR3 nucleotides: TGTGCCAGCAGGGTGACGTCCCACTACGAGCAGTACTTC. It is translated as CASRVTSHYEQYF.

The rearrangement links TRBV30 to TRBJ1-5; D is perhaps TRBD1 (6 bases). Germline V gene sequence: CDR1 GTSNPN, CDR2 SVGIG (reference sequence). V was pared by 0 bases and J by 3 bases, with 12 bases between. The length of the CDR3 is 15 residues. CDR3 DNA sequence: TGTGCCTGGAGTGTACGGGGACACCTCAATCAGCCCCAGCATTTT. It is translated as CAWSVRGHLNQPQHF.

Here the CDR3 reads CASSAPGQSSYNEQFF. The CDR3 DNA reads TGTGCCAGCTCAGCCCCGGGACAGAGCTCCTACAATGAGCAGTTCTTC. The rearrangement links TRBV18 to TRBJ2-1; 7 bases match TRBD1. Germline V lookup: CDR1 KGHSH, CDR2 LQKENI. The CDR3 has 16 residues. Losses at the gene ends were 5 bases for V and 0 bases for J; bases not matched to a gene: 7.

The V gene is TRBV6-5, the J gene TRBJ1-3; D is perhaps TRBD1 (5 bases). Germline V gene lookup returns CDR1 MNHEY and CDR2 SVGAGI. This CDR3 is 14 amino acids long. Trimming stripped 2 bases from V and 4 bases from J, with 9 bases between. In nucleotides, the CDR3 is TGTGCCAGCAGTTACGGCAGGGCGGGAAACACCATATATTTT. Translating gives CASSYGRAGNTIYF.

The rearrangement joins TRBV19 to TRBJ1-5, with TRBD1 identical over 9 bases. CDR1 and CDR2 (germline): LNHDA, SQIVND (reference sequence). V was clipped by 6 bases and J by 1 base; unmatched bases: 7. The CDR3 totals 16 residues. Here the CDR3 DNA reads TGTGCCAGTAGCTTCCGACAGGGGGTGAGCAATCAGCCCCAGCATTTT. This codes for CASSFRQGVSNQPQHF.

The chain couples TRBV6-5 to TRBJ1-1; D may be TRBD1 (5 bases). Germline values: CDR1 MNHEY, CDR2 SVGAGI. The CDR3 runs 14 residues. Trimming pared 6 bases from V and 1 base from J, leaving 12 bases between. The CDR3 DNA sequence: TGTGCCAGCAGACGGGGTCAGGGGAACACTGAAGCTTTCTTT. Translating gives CASRRGQGNTEAFF.

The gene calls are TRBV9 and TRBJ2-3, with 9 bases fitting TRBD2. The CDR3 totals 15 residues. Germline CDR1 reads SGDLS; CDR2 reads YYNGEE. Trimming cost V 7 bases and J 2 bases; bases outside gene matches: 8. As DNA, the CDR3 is TGTGCCAGCCCGGGGGCTAGCGGGGTCACAGATACGCAGTATTTT. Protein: CASPGASGVTDTQYF. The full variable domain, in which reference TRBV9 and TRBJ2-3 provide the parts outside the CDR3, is DSGVTQTPKHLITATGQRVTLRCSPRSGDLSVYWYQQSLDQGLQFLIQYYNGEERAKGNILERFSAQQFPDLHSELNLSSLELGDSALYFCASPGASGVTDTQYFGPGTRLTVL.

The CDR3 DNA reads as TGTGCCAGCAGCTCACAGACCCTACCGGGGTCCTACAATGAGCAGTTCTTC. The encoded protein is CASSSQTLPGSYNEQFF. The chain uses TRBV7-9 and TRBJ2-1; maybe TRBD2 (5 bases). The CDR3 runs to 17 residues. The V end was cut by 4 bases, the J end by 1 base, with 17 bases between. CDR1 and CDR2 from the germline V gene are SEHNR and FQNEAQ (reference sequence).

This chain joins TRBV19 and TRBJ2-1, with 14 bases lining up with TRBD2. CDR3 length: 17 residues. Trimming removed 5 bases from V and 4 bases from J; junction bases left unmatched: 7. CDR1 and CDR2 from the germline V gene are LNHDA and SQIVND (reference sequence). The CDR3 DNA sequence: TGTGCCAGTAGTCCTGGGACTAGCGGGGGTTTTTACAATGAGCAGTTCTTC. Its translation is CASSPGTSGGFYNEQFF.

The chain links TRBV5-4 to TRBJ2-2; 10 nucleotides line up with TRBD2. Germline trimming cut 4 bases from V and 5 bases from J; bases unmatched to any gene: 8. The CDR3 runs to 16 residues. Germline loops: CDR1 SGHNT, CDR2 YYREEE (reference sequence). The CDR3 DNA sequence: TGTGCCAGCAGCGGACAAGCGGGAGGGCAGACCGGGGAGCTGTTTTTT. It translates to CASSGQAGGQTGELFF.

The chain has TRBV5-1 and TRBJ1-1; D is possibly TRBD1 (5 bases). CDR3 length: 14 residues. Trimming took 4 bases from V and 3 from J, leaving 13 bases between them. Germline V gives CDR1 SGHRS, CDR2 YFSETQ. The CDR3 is CASSQVIGDTEAFF. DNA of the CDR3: TGCGCCAGCAGCCAAGTTATAGGGGACACTGAAGCTTTCTTT.